This T cell receptor beta chain derives from a study of beta chain bispecific antibodies for T cell cancers. Study findings and constraints: Most targeted TRBV signal came from the leukemia cell line cells, not normal T cells.

V dropped 6 bases and J dropped 5; count of bases not matched to a gene: 7. The length of the CDR3 is 13 residues. The germline V gene has CDR1 SNHLY and CDR2 FYNNEI. Clonotypes were quantified using unique molecular identifier barcodes. From the 5' RACE reads, TCRdb called clonotypes with MiXCR, one entry per CDR3 protein. The sample carries some 21,000 distinct CDR3 sequences, less than 3% recorded once. This clonotype was observed at least ten times. What it binds is unknown. Either OKT3 anti-CD3 antibody or CD3/CD28 beads expanded T cells from blood mononuclear cells over approximately 3 days. This clonotype originated in a human donor in good health. Some clones in this sample may be carry-over from other donors' samples. The sequencing sample was made of healthy donor T cells cultured with leukemia cells. The chain combines TRBV2 with TRBJ2-7, with 7 bases that match TRBD1. The CDR3 bases are TGTGCCAGCAGGGCGACAGGGTCGGACGAGCAGTACTTC. Translated: CASRATGSDEQYF.